This entry lists 16 T cell receptor beta chains sequenced from one sample in a study of blood T cell repertoires in COVID-19. This table comes from immunoSEQ multiplex PCR, and its TCRdb copy is limited to in-frame clones, with some not included. Seen here are over 100,000 clones, about four fifths observed once, and the top ten hold roughly 3.3%. Sequencing was done on a sample of peripheral blood. These receptors were taken from a woman of 80 years or more with active or convalescent COVID-19.

The chain recombines TRBV7-3 with TRBJ2-3; D gene uncertain. Trimming stripped 2 bases from V and 2 bases from J, with 8 bases between. Germline V gene sequence: CDR1 SGHTA, CDR2 FQGTGA. This CDR3 has 14 amino acids. Here the CDR3 reads CASSLSSYTDTQYF. The CDR3, as DNA: TGTGCCAGCAGCTTATCCTCCTACACAGATACGCAGTATTTT.

The V and J genes are TRBV9 and TRBJ1-1; D is uncertain. V was shortened by 1 base and J by 0 bases, with 10 bases between the two germline ends. This CDR3 comprises 15 residues. CDR1 and CDR2 from the germline V gene are SGDLS and YYNGEE. CDR3 protein: CASSVRSSLNTEAFF. The CDR3 coding sequence is TGTGCCAGCAGCGTACGAAGCTCATTGAACACTGAAGCTTTCTTT.

A single count supports this clone. The chain recombines TRBV24-1 with TRBJ1-1, with 12 bases aligning to TRBD1. The CDR3 covers 19 residues. The germline gives CDR1 KGHDR, CDR2 SFDVKD. V gave up 4 bases and J gave up 0 bases; unmatched junction bases: 11. The DNA of the CDR3 is TGTGCCACCAGTGACCTACCTGACGGGACAGGGGGCGTGAACACTGAAGCTTTCTTT. Protein: CATSDLPDGTGGVNTEAFF.

The rearrangement uses TRBV5-4 and TRBJ1-2; 8 nucleotides align to TRBD1. The germline V gene encodes CDR1 SGHNT and CDR2 YYREEE (reference sequence). V lost 4 bases to trimming and J lost 4 bases; unmatched junction nucleotides: 9. CDR3 length: 15 residues. CDR3 in amino acids: CASSDERTGTYGYTF. CDR3 nucleotide sequence: TGTGCCAGCAGCGACGAGAGGACAGGGACCTATGGCTACACCTTC.

The chain employs TRBV11-2 and TRBJ2-7, with 7 bases matching TRBD1. V was pared by 4 bases and J by 6 bases, with 9 bases of the junction left unmatched. Germline lookup yields CDR1 SGHAT and CDR2 FQNNGV. CDR3 length: 14 amino acids. CDR3 bases: TGTGCCAGCAGCTACGTCAGGGGGTCCACCGAGCAGTACTTC. Translated, it gives CASSYVRGSTEQYF.

This clone was counted a single time. The rearrangement links TRBV2 to TRBJ2-3; 12 bases align to TRBD2. V lost 4 bases and J lost 1; bases outside the gene matches: 3. Germline values: CDR1 SNHLY, CDR2 FYNNEI. CDR3 length: 16 residues. The CDR3 spells CASSARLAGGTDTQYF. CDR3 sequence (DNA): TGTGCCAGCAGTGCCCGACTAGCGGGGGGCACAGATACGCAGTATTTT.

This chain joins TRBV6-5 and TRBJ2-2; tentative D call: TRBD1 (6 bases). Germline V gene sequence: CDR1 MNHEY, CDR2 SVGAGI. The CDR3 is made up of 14 amino acids. Trimming shortened V by 0 bases and J by 8 bases, and 10 bases separated the two germline ends. The CDR3 protein is CASSYSMGTGELFF. In DNA, the CDR3 is TGTGCCAGCAGTTACTCGATGGGGACAGGGGAGCTGTTTTTT.

The chain recombines TRBV5-1 with TRBJ1-4, with 7 bases identical to TRBD1. Unmatched junction bases numbered 6, after V lost 4 bases and J lost 0 bases. This CDR3 is 16 amino acids long. CDR1 is SGHRS, CDR2 YFSETQ, per germline. The DNA of the CDR3 is TGCGCCAGCAGCGCATCTGGGACAGCAACTAATGAAAAACTGTTTTTT. Protein product: CASSASGTATNEKLFF. Complete variable domain (other parts from reference TRBV5-1 and TRBJ1-4): KAGVTQTPRYLIKTRGQQVTLSCSPISGHRSVSWYQQTPGQGLQFLFEYFSETQRNKGNFPGRFSGRQFSNSRSEMNVSTLELGDSALYLCASSASGTATNEKLFFGSGTQLSVL.

V usage is TRBV18 and J usage is TRBJ2-7; no reliable D call. V dropped 5 bases and J dropped 0 bases, with 11 bases sitting between them. The CDR3 runs 14 residues. Germline-derived CDR1 and CDR2 are KGHSH and LQKENI. In DNA, the CDR3 is TGTGCCAGCTCAATTTCTCATAGCTCCTACGAGCAGTACTTC. Residues: CASSISHSSYEQYF.

The chain combines TRBV3-1 (or the pseudogene TRBV3-2) with TRBJ1-5, with 7 bases that match TRBD1. J lost 0 bases, V lost 1 base, and 12 bases had no gene match. The CDR3 is 19 residues long. The germline gives CDR1 LGHDT, CDR2 YNNKEL (reference sequence). In DNA, the CDR3 is TGTGCCAGCAGCCAAGGTTCGACAGGGCCCCACTATAGCAATCAGCCCCAGCATTTT. It yields the protein CASSQGSTGPHYSNQPQHF.

This rearrangement joins TRBV28 to TRBJ1-4; 9 positions match TRBD1. V was clipped by 6 bases and J by 4 bases; unmatched bases: 6. Germline V CDR1 and CDR2: MDHEN, SYDVKM. The CDR3 runs 15 residues. CDR3 region: CASSLRDRVNEKLFF. The CDR3 DNA reads TGTGCCAGCAGCCTCCGGGACAGGGTTAATGAAAAACTGTTTTTT.

The chain couples TRBV11-2 to TRBJ2-7; the D is unclear. The CDR3 has 11 residues. CDR1 and CDR2 from the germline V gene are SGHAT and FQNNGV. Trimming pared 0 bases from V and 9 bases from J, leaving 6 bases between. CDR3 DNA sequence: TGTGCCAGCAGCTTAGATGCCGGGCAGTACTTC. Protein sequence: CASSLDAGQYF.

The chain joins TRBV5-6 to TRBJ2-2; 10 bases fit TRBD1. This CDR3 has 18 residues. CDR1 is SGHDT and CDR2 is YYEEEE in the germline V gene. V trimming: 4 bases; J trimming: 1 base; junction bases outside the gene matches: 10. The CDR3 loop reads CASSPPTGGLLNTGELFF. The CDR3 nucleotides are TGTGCCAGCAGCCCCCCGACAGGGGGCCTATTGAACACCGGGGAGCTGTTTTTT.

V is TRBV19 and J is TRBJ2-5; 8 bases are shared with TRBD1. The CDR3 contains 15 residues. J was trimmed by 4 bases and V by 3 bases; bases with no gene match: 7. Germline lookup yields CDR1 LNHDA and CDR2 SQIVND (reference sequence). For the CDR3, the DNA is TGTGCCAGTAGTATGGGCAGGGGGCTTTCAGAGACCCAGTACTTC. It translates to CASSMGRGLSETQYF.

The chain uses TRBV4-3 and TRBJ2-1, with D possibly being TRBD1 (5 bases). The CDR3 is made up of 14 amino acids. Trimming stripped 1 base from V and 1 base from J, with 5 bases between. The germline V gene encodes CDR1 LGHNA and CDR2 YSLEER. CDR3 sequence reads: CASSQGQSYNEQFF. CDR3 sequence (DNA): TGCGCCAGCAGCCAAGGACAGTCCTACAATGAGCAGTTCTTC.

The CDR3 region is CASSLAGTGVEKLFF. In DNA, the CDR3 is TGTGCCAGCAGCTTAGCCGGGACAGGGGTCGAAAAACTGTTTTTT. The gene calls are TRBV7-9 and TRBJ1-4, with 10 bases that match TRBD1. Germline CDR1 SEHNR, CDR2 FQNEAQ (reference sequence). With V trimmed by 0 bases and J by 8 bases, 3 bases remained unmatched. The CDR3 runs 15 residues.